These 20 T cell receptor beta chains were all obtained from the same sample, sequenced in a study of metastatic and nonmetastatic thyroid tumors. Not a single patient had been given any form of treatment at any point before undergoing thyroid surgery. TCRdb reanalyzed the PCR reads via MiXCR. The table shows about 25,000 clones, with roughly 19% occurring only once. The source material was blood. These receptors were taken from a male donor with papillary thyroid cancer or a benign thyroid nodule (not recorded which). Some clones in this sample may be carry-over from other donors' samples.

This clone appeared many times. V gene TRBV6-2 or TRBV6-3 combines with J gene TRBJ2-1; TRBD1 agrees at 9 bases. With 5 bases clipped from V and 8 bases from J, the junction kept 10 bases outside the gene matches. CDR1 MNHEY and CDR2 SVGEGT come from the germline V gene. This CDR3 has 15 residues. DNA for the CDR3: TGTGCCAGCAGTGAGCCCGGGACAGGGTATGATGAGCAGTTCTTC. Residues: CASSEPGTGYDEQFF.

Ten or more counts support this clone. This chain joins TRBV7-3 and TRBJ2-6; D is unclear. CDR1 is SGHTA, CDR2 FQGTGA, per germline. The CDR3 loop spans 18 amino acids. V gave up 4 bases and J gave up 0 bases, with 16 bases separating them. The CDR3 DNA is TGTGCCAGCAGCTCATCATCAGGAGAGAGCTCTGGGGCCAACGTCCTGACTTTC. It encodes CASSSSSGESSGANVLTF.

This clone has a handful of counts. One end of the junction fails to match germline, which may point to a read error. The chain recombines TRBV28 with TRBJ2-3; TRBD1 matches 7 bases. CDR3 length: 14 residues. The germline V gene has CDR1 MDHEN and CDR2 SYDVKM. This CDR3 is CVSSNNRGEDTQYF. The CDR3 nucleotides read TGTGTCAGCAGTAATAACAGGGGCGAGGATACGCAGTATTTT.

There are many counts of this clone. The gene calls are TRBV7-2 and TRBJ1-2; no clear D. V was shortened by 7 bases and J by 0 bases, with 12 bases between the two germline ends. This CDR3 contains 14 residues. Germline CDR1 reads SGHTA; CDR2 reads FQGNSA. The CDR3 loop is CASNLFSTNYGYTF. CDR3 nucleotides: TGTGCCAGCAACCTGTTTTCCACTAACTATGGCTACACCTTC.

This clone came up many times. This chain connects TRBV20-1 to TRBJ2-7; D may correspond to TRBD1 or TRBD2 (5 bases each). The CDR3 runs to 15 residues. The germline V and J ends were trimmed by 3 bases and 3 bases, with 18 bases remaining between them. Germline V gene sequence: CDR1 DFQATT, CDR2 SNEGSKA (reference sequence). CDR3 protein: CSASFEGRGVYEQYF. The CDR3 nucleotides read TGCAGTGCTAGCTTCGAGGGGAGAGGGGTCTACGAGCAGTACTTC.

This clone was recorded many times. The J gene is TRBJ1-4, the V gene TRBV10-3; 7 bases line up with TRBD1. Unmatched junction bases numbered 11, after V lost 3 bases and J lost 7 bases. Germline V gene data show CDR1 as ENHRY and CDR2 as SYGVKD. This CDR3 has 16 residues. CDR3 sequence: CAISDPGQVSGEKLFF. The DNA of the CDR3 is TGTGCCATCAGTGATCCTGGACAGGTATCTGGTGAAAAACTGTTTTTT.

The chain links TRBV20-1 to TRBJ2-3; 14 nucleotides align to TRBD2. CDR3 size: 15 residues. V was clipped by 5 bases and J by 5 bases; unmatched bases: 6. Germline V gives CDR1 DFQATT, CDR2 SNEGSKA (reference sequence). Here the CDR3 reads CSARTGTSGGDTQYF. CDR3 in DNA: TGCAGTGCTCGGACCGGGACTAGCGGGGGAGATACGCAGTATTTT.

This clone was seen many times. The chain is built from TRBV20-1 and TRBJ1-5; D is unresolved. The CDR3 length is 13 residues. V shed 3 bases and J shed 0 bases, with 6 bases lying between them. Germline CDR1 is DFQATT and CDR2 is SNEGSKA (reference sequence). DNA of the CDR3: TGCAGTGCTAGTTCGTATAGCAATCAGCCCCAGCATTTT. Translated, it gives CSASSYSNQPQHF.

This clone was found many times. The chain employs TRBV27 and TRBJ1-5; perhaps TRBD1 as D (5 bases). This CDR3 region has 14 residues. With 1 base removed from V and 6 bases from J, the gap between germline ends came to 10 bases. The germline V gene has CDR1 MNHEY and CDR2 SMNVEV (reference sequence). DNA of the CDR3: TGTGCCAGCAGTTTATTGGGGGGTGGTCAGCCCCAGCATTTT. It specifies CASSLLGGGQPQHF.

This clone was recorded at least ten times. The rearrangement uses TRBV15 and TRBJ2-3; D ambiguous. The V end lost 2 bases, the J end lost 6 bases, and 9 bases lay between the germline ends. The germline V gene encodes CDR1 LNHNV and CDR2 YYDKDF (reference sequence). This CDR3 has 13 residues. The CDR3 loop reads CATSRSPVDTQYF. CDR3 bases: TGTGCCACCAGCAGATCACCGGTCGATACGCAGTATTTT.

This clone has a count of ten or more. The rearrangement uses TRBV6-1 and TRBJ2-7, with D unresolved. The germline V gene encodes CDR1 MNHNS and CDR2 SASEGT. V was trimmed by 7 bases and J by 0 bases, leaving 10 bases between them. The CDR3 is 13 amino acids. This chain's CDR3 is CASTPHGSYEQYF. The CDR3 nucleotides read TGTGCCAGCACCCCCCATGGCTCCTACGAGCAGTACTTC.

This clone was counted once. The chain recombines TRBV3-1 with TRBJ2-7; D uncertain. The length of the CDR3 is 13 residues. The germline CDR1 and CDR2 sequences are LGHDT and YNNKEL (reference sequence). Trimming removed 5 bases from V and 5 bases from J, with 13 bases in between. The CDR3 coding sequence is TGTGCCAGCAGCGTTAGGGCCGTCGACGAGCAGTACTTC. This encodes CASSVRAVDEQYF.

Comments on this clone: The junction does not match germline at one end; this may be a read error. Here the CDR3 DNA reads TGTACCAGCCGTGTACGGGGGCCTAATTCACCCCTCCACTTT. Protein: CTSRVRGPNSPLHF. The chain is built from TRBV28 and TRBJ1-6; D possibly corresponds to TRBD1 (6 bases). This CDR3 contains 14 residues. Germline-derived CDR1 and CDR2 are MDHEN and SYDVKM.

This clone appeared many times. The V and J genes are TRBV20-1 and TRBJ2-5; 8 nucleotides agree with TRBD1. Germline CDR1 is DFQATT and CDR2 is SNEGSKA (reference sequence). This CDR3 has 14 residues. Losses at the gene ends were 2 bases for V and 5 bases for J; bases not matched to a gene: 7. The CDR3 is CSARPRTGFETQYF. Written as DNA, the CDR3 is TGCAGTGCTAGACCGCGGACAGGGTTTGAGACCCAGTACTTC.

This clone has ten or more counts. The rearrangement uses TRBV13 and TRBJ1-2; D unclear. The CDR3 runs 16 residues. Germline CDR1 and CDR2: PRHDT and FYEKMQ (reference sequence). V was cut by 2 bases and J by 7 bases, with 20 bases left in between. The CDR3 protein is CASSLRGVSDQIGYTF. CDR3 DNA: TGTGCCAGCAGCTTACGGGGAGTCTCGGACCAGATTGGCTACACCTTC.

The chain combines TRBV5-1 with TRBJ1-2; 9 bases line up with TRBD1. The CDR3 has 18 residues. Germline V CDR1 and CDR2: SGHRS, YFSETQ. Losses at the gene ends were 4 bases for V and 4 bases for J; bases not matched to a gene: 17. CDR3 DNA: TGCGCCAGCAGCCCGAGTGTAGTGGAGGGACAGGGTACCTATGGCTACACCTTC. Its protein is CASSPSVVEGQGTYGYTF.

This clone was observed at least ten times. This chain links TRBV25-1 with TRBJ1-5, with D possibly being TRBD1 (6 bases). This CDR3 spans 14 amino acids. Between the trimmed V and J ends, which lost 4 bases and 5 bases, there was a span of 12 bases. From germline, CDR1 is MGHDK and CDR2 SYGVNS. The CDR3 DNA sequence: TGTGCCAGCAGTGGATGGACAGATCATCAGCCCCAGCATTTT. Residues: CASSGWTDHQPQHF.

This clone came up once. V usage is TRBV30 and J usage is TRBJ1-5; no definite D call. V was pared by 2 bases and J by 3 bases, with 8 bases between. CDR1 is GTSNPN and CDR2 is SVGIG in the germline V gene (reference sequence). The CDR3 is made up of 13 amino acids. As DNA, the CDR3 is TGTGCCTGGAGTCCGCGGAACAATCAGCCCCAGCATTTT. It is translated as CAWSPRNNQPQHF.

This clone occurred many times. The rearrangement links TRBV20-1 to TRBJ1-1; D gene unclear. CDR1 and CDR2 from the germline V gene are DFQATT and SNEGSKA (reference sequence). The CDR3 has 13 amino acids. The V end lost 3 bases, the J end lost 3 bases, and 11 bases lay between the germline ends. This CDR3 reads CSASDVADTEAFF. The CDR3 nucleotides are TGCAGTGCTAGTGACGTCGCAGACACTGAAGCTTTCTTT.

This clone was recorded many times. CDR3 coding DNA: TGTGCCAGCAGCTACAGGACAGGGTATCAGCCCCAGCATTTT. This gives the protein CASSYRTGYQPQHF. The V and J genes are TRBV7-2 and TRBJ1-5; 8 positions match TRBD1. The ends lost 4 bases at V and 5 bases at J; junction bases unmatched: 4. Germline V gene data show CDR1 as SGHTA and CDR2 as FQGNSA. CDR3 size: 14 residues.